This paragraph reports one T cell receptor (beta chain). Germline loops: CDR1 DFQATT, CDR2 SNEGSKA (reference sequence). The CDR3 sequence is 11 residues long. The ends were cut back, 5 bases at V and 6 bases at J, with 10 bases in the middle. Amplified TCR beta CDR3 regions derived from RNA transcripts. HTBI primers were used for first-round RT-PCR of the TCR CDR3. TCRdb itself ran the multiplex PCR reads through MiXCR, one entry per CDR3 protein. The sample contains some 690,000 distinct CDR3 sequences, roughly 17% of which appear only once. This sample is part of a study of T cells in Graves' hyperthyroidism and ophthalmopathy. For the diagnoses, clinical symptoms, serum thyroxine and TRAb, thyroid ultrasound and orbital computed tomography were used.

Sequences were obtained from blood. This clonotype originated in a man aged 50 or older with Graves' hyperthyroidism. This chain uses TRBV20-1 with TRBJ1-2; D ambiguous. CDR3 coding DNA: TGCAGTGCTCCCGGACGGAATGGCTACACCTTC. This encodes CSAPGRNGYTF.